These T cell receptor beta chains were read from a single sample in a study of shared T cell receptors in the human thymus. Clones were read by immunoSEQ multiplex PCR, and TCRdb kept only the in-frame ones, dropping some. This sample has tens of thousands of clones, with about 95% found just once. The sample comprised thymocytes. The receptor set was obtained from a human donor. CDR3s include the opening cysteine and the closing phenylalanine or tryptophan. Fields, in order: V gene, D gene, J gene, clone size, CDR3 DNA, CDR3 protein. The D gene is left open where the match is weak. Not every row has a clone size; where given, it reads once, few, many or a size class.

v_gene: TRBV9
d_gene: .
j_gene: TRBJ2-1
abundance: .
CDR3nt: TGTGCCAGCAGCCGTTCGGGTAAGCGCAATGAGCAGTTCTTC
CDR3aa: CASSRSGKRNEQFF

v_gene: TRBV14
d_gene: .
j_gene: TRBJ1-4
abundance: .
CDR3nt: TGTGCCAGCAGCCAACATCCCCCAGGGAGAAATGAAAAACTGTTTTTT
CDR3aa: CASSQHPPGRNEKLFF

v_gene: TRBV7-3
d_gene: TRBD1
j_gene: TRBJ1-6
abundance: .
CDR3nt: TGTGCCAGCAGCCCCACAGGGGGGTGCCTTAGGAATTCACCCCTCCACTTT
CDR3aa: CASSPTGGCLRNSPLHF

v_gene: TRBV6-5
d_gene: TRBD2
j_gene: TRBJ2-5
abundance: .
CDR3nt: TGTGCCAGCAGTTTCTCCTCGGGGGGGCAAGAGACCCAGTACTTC
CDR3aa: CASSFSSGGQETQYF

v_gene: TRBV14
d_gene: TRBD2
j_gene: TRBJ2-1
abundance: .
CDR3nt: TGTGCCAGCAGCCAAGGGGAAGCGGGGGCGGACAATGAGCAGTTCTTC
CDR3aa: CASSQGEAGADNEQFF

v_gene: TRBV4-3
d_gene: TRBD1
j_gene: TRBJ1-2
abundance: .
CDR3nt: TGCGCCAGCAGCCGCAGCACAGGGGCTTATGGCTACACCTTC
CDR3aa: CASSRSTGAYGYTF

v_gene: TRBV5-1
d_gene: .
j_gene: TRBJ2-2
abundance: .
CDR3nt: TGCGCCAGCAGCTTCTTACGCCGGGTGCTCCGGGAGCTGTTTTTT
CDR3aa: CASSFLRRVLRELFF

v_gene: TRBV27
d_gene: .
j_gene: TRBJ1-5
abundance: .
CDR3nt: TGTGCCAGCAGGACGAAAATGAGCCAGCCCCAGCATTTT
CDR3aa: CASRTKMSQPQHF

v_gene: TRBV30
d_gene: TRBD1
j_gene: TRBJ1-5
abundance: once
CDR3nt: TGTGCCTGGAGTGTAGGGGACAGGGGGGATCAGCCCCAGCATTTT
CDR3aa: CAWSVGDRGDQPQHF

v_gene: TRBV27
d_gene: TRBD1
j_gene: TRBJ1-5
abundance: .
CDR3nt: TGTGCCAGCAGTTTCACAGGGGCAAATCAGCCCCAGCATTTT
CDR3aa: CASSFTGANQPQHF

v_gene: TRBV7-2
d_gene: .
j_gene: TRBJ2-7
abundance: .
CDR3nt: TGTGCCAGCAGCCCGAGAGGGGGTGCGGGGGACCCTACCTACGAGCAGTACTTC
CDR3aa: CASSPRGGAGDPTYEQYF

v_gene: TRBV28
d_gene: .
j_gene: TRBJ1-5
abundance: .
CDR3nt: TGTGCCAGCAACACTTTCACGGGCGGAGAGCAGATCCCAAGCAATCAGCCCCAGCATTTT
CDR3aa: CASNTFTGGEQIPSNQPQHF

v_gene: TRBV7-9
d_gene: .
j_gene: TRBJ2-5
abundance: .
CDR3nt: TGTGCCAGCAGCTTGCTCCCGATCTTACAAGAGACCCAGTACTTC
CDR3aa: CASSLLPILQETQYF

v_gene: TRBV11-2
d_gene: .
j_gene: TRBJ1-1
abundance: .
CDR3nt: TGTGCCAGCAGCTTCCCCCTGAACACTGAAGCTTTCTTT
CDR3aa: CASSFPLNTEAFF

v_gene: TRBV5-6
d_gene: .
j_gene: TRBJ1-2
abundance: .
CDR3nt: TGTGCCAGCAGGACTGGAGGTTTCTATGGCTACACCTTC
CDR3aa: CASRTGGFYGYTF

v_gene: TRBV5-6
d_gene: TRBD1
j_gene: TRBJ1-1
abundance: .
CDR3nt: TGTGCCAGCAGCTTGTACAGGACAGGTAGGACTGAAGCTTTCTTT
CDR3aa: CASSLYRTGRTEAFF

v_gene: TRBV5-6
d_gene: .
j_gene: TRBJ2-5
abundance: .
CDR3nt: TGTGCCAGCAGCTCGGAGATAACAGGGAACGCTGAGGAGACCCAGTACTTC
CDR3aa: CASSSEITGNAEETQYF

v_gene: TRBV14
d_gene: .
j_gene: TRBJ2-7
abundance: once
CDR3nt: TGTGCCAGCAGCCAAGACAGGAGGGAGGACGAGCAGTACTTC
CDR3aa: CASSQDRREDEQYF

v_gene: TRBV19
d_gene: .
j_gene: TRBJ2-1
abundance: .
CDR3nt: TGTGCCAGTAGTACCTTCTGGGCCCGTGGCCCCTACAATGAGCAGTTCTTC
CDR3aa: CASSTFWARGPYNEQFF

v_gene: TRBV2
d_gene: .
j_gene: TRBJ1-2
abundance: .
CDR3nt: TGTGCCAGCAGCGAGGGTGCGGCGGGGACCTTC
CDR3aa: CASSEGAAGTF

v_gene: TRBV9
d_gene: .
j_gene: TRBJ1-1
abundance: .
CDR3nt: TGTGCCAGCAGCCCTCCCGCGCCGGGACATAATCGCATGAACACTGAAGCTTTCTTT
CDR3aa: CASSPPAPGHNRMNTEAFF

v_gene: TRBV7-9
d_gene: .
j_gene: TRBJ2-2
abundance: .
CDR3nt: TGTGCCAGCAGCCTACGGACCCAGGGGAACACCGGGGAGCTGTTTTTT
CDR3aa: CASSLRTQGNTGELFF

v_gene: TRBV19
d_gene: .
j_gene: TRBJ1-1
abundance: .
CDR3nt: TGTGCCAGTAGAGGGGCCAGCCCGAACACTGAAGCTTTCTTT
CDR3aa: CASRGASPNTEAFF

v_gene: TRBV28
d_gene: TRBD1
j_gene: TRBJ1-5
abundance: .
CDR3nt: TGTGCCAGCACTCCACTTTCATCAGATACCTGGGACAGGGTTTCGGGGGATCAGCCCCAGCATTTT
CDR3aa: CASTPLSSDTWDRVSGDQPQHF

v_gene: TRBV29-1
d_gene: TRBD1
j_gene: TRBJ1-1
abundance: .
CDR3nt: TGCAGCCCAACCCCACAGGGGGCGAGTTCCGCCACTGAAGCTTTCTTT
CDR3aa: CSPTPQGASSATEAFF

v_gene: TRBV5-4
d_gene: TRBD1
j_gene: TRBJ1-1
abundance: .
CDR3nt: TGTGCCAGCAGACTCCGGGACAGTAGTCTCGAGAACACTGAAGCTTTCTTT
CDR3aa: CASRLRDSSLENTEAFF

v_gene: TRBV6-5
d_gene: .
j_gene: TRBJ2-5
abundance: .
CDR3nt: TGTGCCAGCAGCCCGAGATGGCCTCAAGAGACCCAGTACTTC
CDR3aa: CASSPRWPQETQYF

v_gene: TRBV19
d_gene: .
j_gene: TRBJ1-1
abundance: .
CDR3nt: TGTGCCAGTAGTATCCGGGGGTCTGAAGCTTTCTTT
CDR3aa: CASSIRGSEAFF

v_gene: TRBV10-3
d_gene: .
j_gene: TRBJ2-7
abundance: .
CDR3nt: TGTGCCATCAGTGGGGCGCGTACCTTGACTAGAGAGCAGTACTTC
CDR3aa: CAISGARTLTREQYF

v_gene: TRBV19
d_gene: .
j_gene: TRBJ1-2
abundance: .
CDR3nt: TGTGCCAGTAGTGGGAACCACTATGGCTACACCTTC
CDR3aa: CASSGNHYGYTF

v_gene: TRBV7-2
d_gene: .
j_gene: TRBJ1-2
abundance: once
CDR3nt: TGTGCCAGCAGCTTGGCGGGGGATGGCTACACCTTC
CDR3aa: CASSLAGDGYTF

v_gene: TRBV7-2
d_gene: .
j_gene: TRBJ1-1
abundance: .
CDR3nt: TGTGCCAGCAGCTTAGGGACATATCCCCTGAACACTGAAGCTTTCTTT
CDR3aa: CASSLGTYPLNTEAFF

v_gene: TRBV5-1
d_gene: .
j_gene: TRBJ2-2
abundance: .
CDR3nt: TGCGCCAGCAGCTTCCAGGGGTCCGGGGAGCTGTTTTTT
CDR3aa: CASSFQGSGELFF

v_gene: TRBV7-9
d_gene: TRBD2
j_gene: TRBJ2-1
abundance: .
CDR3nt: TGTGCCAGCAGCTTCCTCGGCGGGGGGGCCGGTGAGCAGTTCTTC
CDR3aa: CASSFLGGGAGEQFF

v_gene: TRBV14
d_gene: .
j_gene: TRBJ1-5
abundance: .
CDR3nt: TGTGCCAGCAGCCAAGGAGGGGCCAGTTGTAGCAATCAGCCCCAGCATTTT
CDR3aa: CASSQGGASCSNQPQHF

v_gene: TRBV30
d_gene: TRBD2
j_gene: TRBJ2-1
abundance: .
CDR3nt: TGTGCCTGGAGTTACGGGCGGGGGGTCTATTACAATGAGCAGTTCTTC
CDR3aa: CAWSYGRGVYYNEQFF

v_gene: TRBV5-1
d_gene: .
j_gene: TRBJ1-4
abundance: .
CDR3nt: TGCGCCAGCAGCTCCCTGGGGGTCCGTAATGAAAAACTGTTTTTT
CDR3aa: CASSSLGVRNEKLFF

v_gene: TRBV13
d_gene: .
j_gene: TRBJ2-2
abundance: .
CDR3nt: TGTGCCACCAGGACAGGGAGGGGCACCGGGGAGCTGTTTTTT
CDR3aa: CATRTGRGTGELFF